The 9 T cell receptor beta chains presented below share a single source sample, sequenced in a study of CD8+ T cells in alopecia areata. The treatment: oral pan-JAK inhibitor, 5-10 mg twice daily. cDNA reverse transcribed from extracted RNA served as the sequencing template. Profiled with immunoSEQ multiplex PCR; TCRdb holds only in-frame clones, not every one. The sample gives around 200,000 clones, around 65% of which show up once; more than 3.5% is in the top ten. Sequences were derived from CD4+ T cells sorted from blood, sampled at week 4, from a patient treated with tofacitinib. The receptors shown here come from a human donor with alopecia areata.

The chain joins TRBV9 to TRBJ2-3, with D perhaps matching TRBD2 (5 bases). The germline V gene has CDR1 SGDLS and CDR2 YYNGEE. V gave up 4 bases and J gave up 5 bases, with 17 bases separating them. The CDR3 is 15 residues long. DNA of the CDR3: TGTGCCAGCAGCCCCTACGGGGAAGTGATAGATACGCAGTATTTT. Its protein product is CASSPYGEVIDTQYF.

This clone was seen a handful of times. The chain recombines TRBV4-2 with TRBJ2-7; TRBD2 might be the D (6 bases). Germline V gene data show CDR1 as LGHNA and CDR2 as YNFKEQ. The V gene lost 0 bases and the J gene lost 3 bases, with 15 bases spanning the gap. CDR3 size: 16 residues. The CDR3 DNA is TGTGCCAGCAGCCAAGATTTGGAGGGTAAGGTCTACGAGCAGTACTTC. Amino acid sequence: CASSQDLEGKVYEQYF.

This chain joins TRBV6-1 and TRBJ2-7; 8 bases align to TRBD1. CDR1 is MNHNS, CDR2 SASEGT, per germline. Trimming took 4 bases from V and 0 from J; bases not matched to a gene: 8. The CDR3 is made up of 16 amino acids. The CDR3: CASSGSRGRLSYEQYF. The CDR3 DNA reads as TGTGCCAGCAGTGGATCCAGGGGGCGTCTCTCCTACGAGCAGTACTTC.

The rearrangement links TRBV29-1 to TRBJ2-2; 8 bases match TRBD1. Trimming took 7 bases from V and 0 from J; bases not matched to a gene: 4. The CDR3 sequence is 14 residues long. Germline V CDR1 and CDR2: SQVTM, ANQGSEA. CDR3 amino acids: CSARQGSNTGELFF. The CDR3 bases are TGCAGCGCACGACAGGGGTCGAACACCGGGGAGCTGTTTTTT.

The V and J genes are TRBV6-1 and TRBJ1-5; 8 positions match TRBD1. The CDR3 is 13 amino acids. Germline lookup yields CDR1 MNHNS and CDR2 SASEGT. Trimming took 6 bases from V and 7 from J; bases not matched to a gene: 5. CDR3 sequence (DNA): TGTGCCAGCAGCCAGGGGGCCGGGCAGCCCCAGCATTTT. It encodes CASSQGAGQPQHF.

J is TRBJ1-6 and V is TRBV30, with unresolved D. From germline, CDR1 is GTSNPN and CDR2 SVGIG (reference sequence). The CDR3 has 13 residues. The V end was cut by 8 bases, the J end by 6 bases, with 14 bases between. CDR3 residues: CAIGRTFNSPLHF. The CDR3 DNA reads as TGTGCCATAGGACGGACCTTTAATTCACCCCTCCACTTT.

This chain links TRBV10-3 with TRBJ1-1; 8 bases fit TRBD1. Germline CDR1 ENHRY, CDR2 SYGVKD. V trimming: 4 bases; J trimming: 2 bases; junction bases outside the gene matches: 3. The CDR3 length is 14 residues. The CDR3 spells CAISAGTGNTEAFF. The CDR3 DNA sequence: TGTGCCATCAGTGCCGGGACAGGAAACACTGAAGCTTTCTTT.

This chain links TRBV30 with TRBJ1-1; D perhaps matches TRBD1 (5 bases). The CDR3 length is 14 residues. Germline V gene lookup returns CDR1 GTSNPN and CDR2 SVGIG (reference sequence). V shed 3 bases and J shed 1 base, with 12 bases lying between them. The CDR3 loop is CAWSPGGANTEAFF. In DNA form, the CDR3 reads TGTGCCTGGAGCCCCGGAGGGGCGAACACTGAAGCTTTCTTT. The entire variable domain, with the rest obtained from reference TRBV30 and TRBJ1-1, is as follows: SQTIHQWPATLVQPVGSPLSLECTVEGTSNPNLYWYRQAAGRGLQLLFYSVGIGQISSEVPQNLSASRPQDRQFILSSKKLLLSDSGFYLCAWSPGGANTEAFFGQGTRLTVV.

This clone was seen a few times. V and J are TRBV5-4 and TRBJ1-5; D call uncertain. V lost 4 bases and J 0 bases, leaving 11 bases between the germline ends. CDR1 is SGHNT and CDR2 is YYREEE in the germline V gene (reference sequence). This CDR3 contains 15 residues. CDR3 protein: CASSKGRDSNQPQHF. In nucleotides, the CDR3 is TGTGCCAGCAGCAAAGGACGGGATAGCAATCAGCCCCAGCATTTT.